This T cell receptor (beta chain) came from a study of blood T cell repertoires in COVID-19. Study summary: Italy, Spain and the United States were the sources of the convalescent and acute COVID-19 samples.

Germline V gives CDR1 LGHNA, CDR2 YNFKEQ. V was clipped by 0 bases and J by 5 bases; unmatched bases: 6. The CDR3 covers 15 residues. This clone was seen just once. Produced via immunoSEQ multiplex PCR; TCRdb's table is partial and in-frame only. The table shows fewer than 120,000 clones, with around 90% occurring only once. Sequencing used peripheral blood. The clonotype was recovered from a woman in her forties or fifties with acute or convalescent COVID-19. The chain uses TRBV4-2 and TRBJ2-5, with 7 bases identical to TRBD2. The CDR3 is CASSQDRDGGETQYF. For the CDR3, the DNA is TGTGCCAGCAGCCAAGATAGGGACGGGGGGGAGACCCAGTACTTC.